This TCR beta chain was captured in a study of blood T cell repertoires in COVID-19. Study-wide background: Sample material is recorded as cDNA or gDNA derived from T cells, B-cell-depleted T cells, or PBMCs.

In the original processing: Amplifying reference gene primers gave estimates of nucleated cell counts. The protocol was immunoSEQ multiplex PCR, while the TCRdb copy is restricted to in-frame clones and leaves out a portion. V and J calls and clone size are as listed in that table; D and trimming were resolved from the DNA. Here the sample spans approximately 100,000 clones, around 80% being singletons. The sequencing sample was made of peripheral blood. The source of this sequence is an older woman with acute or convalescent COVID-19.

CDR3: CASSPAAFTYEQYF. CDR3 sequence (DNA): TGTGCCAGCAGCCCCGCGGCGTTCACCTACGAGCAGTACTTC. The V call is TRBV27, the J call TRBJ2-7; D is uncertain. Trimming stripped 6 bases from V and 2 bases from J, with 14 bases between. The CDR3 covers 14 residues. CDR1 and CDR2 (germline): MNHEY, SMNVEV (reference sequence).